Following are 6 T cell receptor beta chains from one sample sequenced in a study of beta chain features in type 1 diabetes. Antigens for these TCRs are unknown. Study conclusions and caveats: Moderately but significantly shorter TCRB CDR3s were found in Type 1 diabetes patients in all four CD4+ subsets.

Since all of the isolated RNA was reverse transcribed, expressed TCRB transcripts were what got sequenced. TCRdb's copy holds only in-frame clones and misses some; the assay was immunoSEQ multiplex PCR. The profile shows around 140,000 clones, less than 15% of them singletons. Input material: central memory CD4+ T cells from blood. Receptors were obtained from a man between 18 and 29 years old with type 1 diabetes.

This clone was seen only a few times. The rearrangement links TRBV6-6 to TRBJ2-7; 8 bases fit TRBD1. Trimming took 6 bases from V and 3 from J; bases not matched to a gene: 7. The CDR3 has 14 residues. CDR1 MNHNY and CDR2 SVGAGI come from the germline V gene (reference sequence). The DNA for the CDR3 is TGTGCCAGCAGATCCGGGACAGGCAGCTACGAGCAGTACTTC. Amino acid sequence: CASRSGTGSYEQYF.

The chain links TRBV30 to TRBJ1-6; no clear D gene. The V gene's germline CDR1 is GTSNPN and CDR2 SVGIG (reference sequence). The CDR3 covers 15 residues. Trimming removed 5 bases from V and 0 bases from J, with 11 bases in between. The CDR3 DNA is TGTGCCTGGGCGGGGTCAACCTCCTATAATTCACCCCTCCACTTT. Residues: CAWAGSTSYNSPLHF. The full variable domain, its missing parts supplied by reference TRBV30 and TRBJ1-6, is SQTIHQWPATLVQPVGSPLSLECTVEGTSNPNLYWYRQAAGRGLQLLFYSVGIGQISSEVPQNLSASRPQDRQFILSSKKLLLSDSGFYLCAWAGSTSYNSPLHFGNGTRLTVT.

This clone was observed a few times. Compared with germline, one end of the junction differs, possibly owing to a read error. V usage is TRBV30 and J usage is TRBJ1-1; D remains ambiguous. In germline, CDR1 is GTSNPN, CDR2 SVGIG (reference sequence). The CDR3 length is 11 residues. CDR3 nucleotide sequence: TGTGCCTGGACCACCGCGGCAGTGGGAATCTTT. Amino acid sequence: CAWTTAAVGIF.

This rearrangement joins TRBV14 to TRBJ2-1; D tentatively reads TRBD1 or TRBD2 (5 bases each). Per germline, CDR1 SGHDN and CDR2 FVKESK. There are 13 residues in the CDR3. V lost 6 bases and J lost 10, with 16 bases in between. CDR3 DNA: TGTGCCAGCAGACAAAACGGGGCCGGCGAGCAGTTCTTC. Translating it yields CASRQNGAGEQFF.

This clone showed up just a few times. CDR3 region: CASSLRQVNQPQHF. The CDR3 DNA reads as TGTGCCAGCAGCTTAAGGCAGGTTAATCAGCCCCAGCATTTT. V and J are TRBV7-2 and TRBJ1-5; D ambiguous. This CDR3 comprises 14 residues. Per germline, CDR1 SGHTA and CDR2 FQGNSA. V shed 2 bases and J shed 4 bases, with 9 bases lying between them.

This clone was picked up a small number of times. This chain joins TRBV6-4 and TRBJ2-2; no reliable D call. Per the germline V gene, CDR1 is MRHNA and CDR2 is SNTAGT. The V gene lost 5 bases and the J gene lost 0 bases, with 7 bases spanning the gap. The CDR3 loop spans 14 amino acids. In nucleotides, the CDR3 is TGTGCCAGCAGTCCTATAGCGAACACCGGGGAGCTGTTTTTT. Protein product: CASSPIANTGELFF.